This T cell receptor (beta chain) stems from a study of tumor and adjacent non-tumor tissue in lung cancer. As to this clonotype: At one boundary the junction diverges from the germline segment, which might be a read error.

Three rounds of nested PCR, following a modified ARM-PCR protocol, produced the TCRbeta library. TCRdb re-called the multiplex PCR reads through MiXCR, storing one row per CDR3 protein. This table has 85,000 to 130,000 distinct CDR3 sequences, approximately 65% appearing once. RNA was extracted from bulk tissue without any cell sorting. Distant lung tissue was collected more than 3 cm away from the tumor edge. The CDR3 covers 14 residues. From germline, CDR1 is DFQATT and CDR2 SNEGSKA (reference sequence). Sequencing used distant non-tumor lung tissue. V usage is TRBV20-1 and J usage is TRBJ2-7, with 7 bases matching TRBD1. The sequence was collected from a man aged 30 to 39 with non-small cell lung cancer. The CDR3 nucleotides read TGCAATACTAGGAACGACAGGGCAGCCTACGAGCAGTACTTT. Residues: CNTRNDRAAYEQYF.